This note documents a single T cell receptor beta chain sequence. Antigen unknown. This may stem from a read error, because a much larger clone lies one nucleotide away. The expanded emulsion RT-PCR method captured paired alpha and beta chains from CD8+ T cells. This CDR3 contains 12 residues. Germline CDR1 reads MNHEY; CDR2 reads SVGEGT. These data belong to a study of T cell repertoires in breast cancer. Study as a whole: The approximately 20 tumors were mostly ER+/PR+.

Study outcomes and limitations: Transcript abundance and primer differences skewed clone recovery in emulsion RT-PCR.

A second nested PCR with blocking oligonucleotides suppressed unpaired genes. Each emulsion RT-PCR master mix held roughly 5,000-270,000 T cells with C-region, Stepout and V-region primers. TCRdb reanalysed the emulsion pairing reads using MiXCR and keeps one entry per CDR3 protein. The sample carries roughly 40,000 distinct CDR3 sequences, around 45% recorded once. Material: CD8+ T cells. The chain recombines TRBV6-2 or TRBV6-3 with TRBJ2-7, with D hard to call. The sequence was collected from a pool of human donors with breast cancer or a healthy control (not recorded which). The CDR3 loop is CASSLKGYEQCF. The CDR3 nucleotides are TGTGCCAGCAGTTTAAAGGGTTACGAGCAGTGCTTC.